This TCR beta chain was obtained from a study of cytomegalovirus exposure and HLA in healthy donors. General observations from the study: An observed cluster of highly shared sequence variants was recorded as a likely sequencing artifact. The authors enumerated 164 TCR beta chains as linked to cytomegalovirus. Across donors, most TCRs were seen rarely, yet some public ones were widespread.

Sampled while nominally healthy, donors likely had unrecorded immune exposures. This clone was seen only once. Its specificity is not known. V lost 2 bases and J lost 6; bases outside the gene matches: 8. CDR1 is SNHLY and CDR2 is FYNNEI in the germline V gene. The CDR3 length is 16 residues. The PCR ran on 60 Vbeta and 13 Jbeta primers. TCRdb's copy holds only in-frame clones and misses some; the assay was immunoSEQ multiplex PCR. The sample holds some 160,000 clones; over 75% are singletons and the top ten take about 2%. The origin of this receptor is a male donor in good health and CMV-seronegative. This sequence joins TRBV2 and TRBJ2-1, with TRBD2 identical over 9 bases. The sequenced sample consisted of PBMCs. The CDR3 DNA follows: TGTGCCAGCAGTGAACATAGCGGGGGCGGGGGCAATGAGCAGTTCTTC. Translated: CASSEHSGGGGNEQFF. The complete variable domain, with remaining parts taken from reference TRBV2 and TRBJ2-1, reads EPEVTQTPSHQVTQMGQEVILRCVPISNHLYFYWYRQILGQKVEFLVSFYNNEISEKSEIFDDQFSVERPDGSNFTLKIRSTKLEDSAMYFCASSEHSGGGGNEQFFGPGTRLTVL.